This T cell receptor (beta chain) came from a study of T cell responses to AZD1222 COVID-19 vaccine. Measured with immunoSEQ multiplex PCR; TCRdb has only the in-frame clones, and not every one. This sample has some 190,000 clones; over 80% occur once, and the top ten carry 1% to 1.5%. Trimming cost V 3 bases and J 0 bases, with 8 bases left between them. The CDR3 spans 13 residues. Germline assignment: CDR1 DFQATT and CDR2 SNEGSKA (reference sequence). The receptor was derived from an adult in good health. The sample was peripheral blood, taken on day 0 of AZD1222 vaccination. The chain recombines TRBV20-1 with TRBJ2-5; D uncertain. CDR3 region: CSASLWYQETQYF. The CDR3 DNA is TGCAGTGCTAGTTTGTGGTACCAAGAGACCCAGTACTTC.